This TCR beta chain is from a study of blood T cell repertoires in COVID-19. Overall study: From the United States, Italy and Spain came samples of acute and convalescent COVID-19. PBMCs, B-cell-depleted T cells, or T cells were the source of the cDNA or gDNA that made up the material.

Participants reported their clinical history, and cohort assignment relied on those reports. CDR1 is LNHDA and CDR2 is SQIVND in the germline V gene (reference sequence). This CDR3 contains 15 residues. V trimming: 8 bases; J trimming: 4 bases; junction bases outside the gene matches: 10. Methods used by the authors: Amplification of reference gene primers was used by the study to estimate nucleated cell counts. The data were produced by immunoSEQ multiplex PCR, yet TCRdb's version contains in-frame clones alone and is incomplete. The V and J calls and clone size come from that table; D and trimming were worked out from the DNA. The sample lists 210,000 or so clones; 80% were seen once.

The sample taken for sequencing was PBMCs or T cells enriched from blood (not recorded which). V is TRBV19 and J is TRBJ2-7; TRBD2 aligns across 11 bases. The source of this sequence is a woman aged 40 to 50 with acute COVID-19. CDR3 protein: CASSKQTSGNYEQYF. In nucleotides, the CDR3 is TGTGCCAGTTCGAAACAGACTAGCGGGAATTACGAGCAGTACTTC.